This TCR beta chain came from a study of OX40 agonist ivuxolimab in advanced cancers. Repertoires were generated with immunoSEQ multiplex PCR, while TCRdb's copy carries only in-frame clones and drops some. The sample holds tens of thousands of clones; around nine tenths are singletons and the top ten take 0.4% to 0.6%. Patients with autoimmune history or systemic immunosuppression were excluded. The CDR3 extends over 11 amino acids. Trimming stripped 8 bases from V and 10 bases from J, with 14 bases between. Germline loops: CDR1 SNHLY, CDR2 FYNNEI. The input for sequencing was CD4+ or CD8+ T cells sorted from blood, taken in a trial of the OX40 agonist ivuxolimab. This receptor was obtained from an adult with an advanced solid tumor such as melanoma, head and neck, liver or kidney cancer. J is TRBJ1-1 and V is TRBV2; a weak D match, TRBD1 (5 bases). CDR3 sequence: CASLRDVGAFF. The CDR3 nucleotides are TGTGCCAGCCTAAGGGACGTCGGAGCTTTCTTT.